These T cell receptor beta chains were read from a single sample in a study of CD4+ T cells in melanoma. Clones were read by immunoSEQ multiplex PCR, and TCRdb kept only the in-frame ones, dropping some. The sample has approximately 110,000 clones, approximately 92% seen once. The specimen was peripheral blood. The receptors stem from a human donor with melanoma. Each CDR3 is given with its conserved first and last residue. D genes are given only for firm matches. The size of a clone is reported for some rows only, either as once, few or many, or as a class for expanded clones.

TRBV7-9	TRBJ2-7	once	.	CASSLAGPAYEQYF	TGTGCCAGCAGCTTAGCGGGGCCAGCCTACGAGCAGTACTTC
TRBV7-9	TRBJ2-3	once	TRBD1	CASPGQGNTDTQYF	TGTGCCAGTCCGGGACAGGGTAACACAGATACGCAGTATTTT
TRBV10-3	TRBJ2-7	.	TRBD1	CATQGQGLGEQYF	TGTGCCACCCAGGGACAGGGTCTAGGCGAGCAGTACTTC
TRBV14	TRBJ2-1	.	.	CASSIGGSSYNEQFF	TGTGCCAGCAGCATAGGAGGGAGTTCCTACAATGAGCAGTTCTTC
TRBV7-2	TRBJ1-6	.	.	CASSLRVSSPLHF	TGTGCCAGCAGCTTAAGGGTGTCTTCACCCCTCCACTTT
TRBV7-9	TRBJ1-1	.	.	CASSLEGGTEAFF	TGTGCCAGCAGCTTAGAAGGGGGGACTGAAGCTTTCTTT
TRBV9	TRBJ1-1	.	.	CASSVGAMNTEAFF	TGTGCCAGCAGCGTAGGGGCGATGAACACTGAAGCTTTCTTT
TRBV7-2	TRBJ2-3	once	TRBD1	CASGGQETDTQYF	TGTGCCAGCGGCGGACAGGAGACAGATACGCAGTATTTT
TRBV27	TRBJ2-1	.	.	CASSGSSLAEQFF	TGTGCCAGCAGTGGGTCTAGTTTGGCTGAGCAGTTCTTC
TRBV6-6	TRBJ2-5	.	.	CASSRDFQETQYF	TGTGCCAGCAGTAGGGACTTTCAAGAGACCCAGTACTTC
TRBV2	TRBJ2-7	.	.	CASSVEAYEQYF	TGTGCCAGCAGTGTCGAAGCTTACGAGCAGTACTTC
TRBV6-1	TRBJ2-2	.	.	CASSGSVGGGYTGELFF	TGTGCCAGCAGTGGAAGCGTAGGGGGGGGGTACACCGGGGAGCTGTTTTTT
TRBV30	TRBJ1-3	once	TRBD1	CAWSVFWGQGAPGNTIYF	TGTGCCTGGAGTGTATTCTGGGGGCAGGGGGCGCCTGGAAACACCATATATTTT
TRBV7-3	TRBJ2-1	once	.	CASSPGVEWYNEQFF	TGTGCCAGCAGCCCCGGGGTAGAGTGGTACAATGAGCAGTTCTTC
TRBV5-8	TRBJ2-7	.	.	CASSLDVGQKGSYEQYF	TGTGCCAGCAGCTTGGACGTTGGGCAGAAGGGATCCTACGAGCAGTACTTC
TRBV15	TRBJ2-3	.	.	CATSQGQSTSTDTQYF	TGTGCCACCAGCCAAGGACAGTCCACTAGCACAGATACGCAGTATTTT
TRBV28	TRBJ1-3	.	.	CASSLLRGAGGNTIYF	TGTGCCAGCAGTTTATTACGGGGGGCAGGAGGAAACACCATATATTTT
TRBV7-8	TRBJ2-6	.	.	CAGGLQVGRRSGANVLTF	TGTGCCGGGGGACTGCAGGTTGGTCGGCGATCTGGGGCCAACGTCCTGACTTTC
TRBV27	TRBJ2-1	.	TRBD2	CASSLFLRASGLFF	TGTGCCAGCAGTTTATTCCTCCGAGCTAGCGGTCTGTTCTTC
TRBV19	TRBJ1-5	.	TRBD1	CASSMSGQGFQPQHF	TGTGCCAGTAGTATGTCAGGACAGGGATTTCAGCCCCAGCATTTT
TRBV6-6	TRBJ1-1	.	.	CASSLGQNTEAFF	TGTGCCAGCAGTTTGGGACAGAACACTGAAGCTTTCTTT
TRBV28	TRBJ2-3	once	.	CASSPYGYHGDTQYF	TGTGCCAGCAGTCCATATGGGTACCATGGAGATACGCAGTATTTT
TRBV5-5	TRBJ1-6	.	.	CASSSLQFHNSPLHF	TGTGCCAGCAGCTCCCTACAGTTCCATAATTCACCCCTCCACTTT
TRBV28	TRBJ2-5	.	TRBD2	CASSRAGLAEKTQYF	TGTGCCAGCAGCCGGGCGGGTCTAGCGGAAAAGACCCAGTACTTC
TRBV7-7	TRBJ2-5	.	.	CASSLTSRLETQYF	TGTGCCAGCAGCTTAACTAGCCGCTTAGAGACCCAGTACTTC
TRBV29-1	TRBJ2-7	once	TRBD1	CSVVRDRGHYEQYF	TGCAGCGTGGTCCGGGACAGGGGGCACTACGAGCAGTACTTC
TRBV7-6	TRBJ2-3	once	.	CASSLEGVGSDTQYF	TGTGCCAGCAGCTTAGAGGGGGTCGGGTCAGATACGCAGTATTTT
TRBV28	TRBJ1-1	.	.	CASSPNGGTEAFF	TGTGCCAGCAGCCCTAACGGCGGCACTGAAGCTTTCTTT
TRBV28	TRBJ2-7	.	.	CASSPSLPYEQYF	TGTGCCAGCAGCCCATCACTCCCCTACGAGCAGTACTTC
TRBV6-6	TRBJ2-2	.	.	CASTLQSPVVTGELFF	TGTGCCAGCACCCTACAGAGTCCCGTGGTGACCGGGGAGCTGTTTTTT
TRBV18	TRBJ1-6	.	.	CASSPIGTSNSPLHF	TGTGCCAGCTCCCCCATTGGGACAAGTAATTCACCCCTCCACTTT
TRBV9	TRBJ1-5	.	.	CASSTSGRADQPQHF	TGTGCCAGCAGCACATCGGGGAGGGCGGATCAGCCCCAGCATTTT
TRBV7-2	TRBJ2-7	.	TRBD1	CASSPRRDRASYEQYF	TGTGCCAGCAGCCCCCGGAGGGACAGGGCCTCCTACGAGCAGTACTTC
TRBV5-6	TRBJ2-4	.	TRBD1	CASSKGQGKNIQYF	TGTGCCAGCAGCAAGGGACAGGGGAAAAACATTCAGTACTTC
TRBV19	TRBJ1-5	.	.	CASSTRDLVSNQPQHF	TGTGCCAGTAGTACGAGGGACTTGGTTAGCAATCAGCCCCAGCATTTT
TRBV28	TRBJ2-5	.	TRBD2	CASSLTSGAPGAQYF	TGTGCCAGCAGTTTAACTAGCGGGGCCCCAGGGGCCCAGTACTTC
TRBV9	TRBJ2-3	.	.	CASGRVGNTDTQYF	TGTGCCAGCGGACGGGTGGGCAACACAGATACGCAGTATTTT
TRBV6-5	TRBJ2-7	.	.	CASSSTRFEQYF	TGTGCCAGCAGCTCAACTAGATTCGAGCAGTACTTC
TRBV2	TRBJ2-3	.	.	CASSETFTDTQYF	TGTGCCAGCAGTGAGACTTTCACGGATACGCAGTATTTT
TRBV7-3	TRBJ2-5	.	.	CASSDTGWRETQYF	TGTGCCAGCAGCGATACAGGGTGGCGAGAGACCCAGTACTTC
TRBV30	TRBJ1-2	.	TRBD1	CAWRDRGLDGYTF	TGTGCCTGGAGGGACAGGGGGCTGGATGGCTACACCTTC
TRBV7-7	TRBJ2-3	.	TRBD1	CASSLGTGLDTQYF	TGTGCCAGCAGCTTAGGGACAGGGCTAGATACGCAGTATTTT
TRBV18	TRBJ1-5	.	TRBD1	CASSPWTGDSQPQHF	TGTGCCAGCTCACCCTGGACAGGGGATAGTCAGCCCCAGCATTTT
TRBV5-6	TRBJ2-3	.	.	CASNLGGRTDTQYF	TGTGCCAGCAACCTGGGGGGCCGCACAGATACGCAGTATTTT
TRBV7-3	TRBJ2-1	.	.	CASSPRRDQVNEQFF	TGTGCCAGCAGCCCCCGGCGGGACCAAGTGAATGAGCAGTTCTTC
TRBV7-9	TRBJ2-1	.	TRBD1	CASSPGQEYNEQFF	TGTGCCAGCAGCCCGGGACAGGAGTACAATGAGCAGTTCTTC
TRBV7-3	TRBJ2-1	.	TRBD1	CASSSDRGAEQFF	TGTGCCAGCAGCTCCGACAGGGGAGCTGAGCAGTTCTTC
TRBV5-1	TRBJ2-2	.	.	CASSVNQGTGELFF	TGCGCCAGCAGCGTAAATCAGGGCACCGGGGAGCTGTTTTTT
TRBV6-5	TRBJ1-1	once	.	CASRQGYTEAFF	TGTGCCAGCAGGCAGGGGTACACTGAAGCTTTCTTT
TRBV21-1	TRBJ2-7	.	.	CASSKALRIHRFYEQYF	TGTGCCAGCAGCAAAGCCCTCAGGATCCACCGATTCTACGAGCAGTACTTC
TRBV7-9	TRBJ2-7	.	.	CASRYEQYF	TGTGCCAGCAGATACGAGCAGTACTTC
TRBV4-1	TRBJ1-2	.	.	CASSQESRQPWRGYTF	TGCGCCAGCAGCCAAGAAAGCCGACAGCCGTGGCGGGGCTACACCTTC
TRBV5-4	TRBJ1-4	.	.	CASSSGRGAIGTTNEKLFF	TGTGCCAGCAGCTCGGGGCGGGGAGCCATAGGAACAACTAATGAAAAACTGTTTTTT
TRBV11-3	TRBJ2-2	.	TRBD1	CASSLAGGPGELFF	TGTGCCAGCAGCTTGGCAGGGGGTCCCGGGGAGCTGTTTTTT
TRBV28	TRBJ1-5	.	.	CASRTGSRNQPQHF	TGTGCCAGCAGAACAGGTTCGCGCAATCAGCCCCAGCATTTT
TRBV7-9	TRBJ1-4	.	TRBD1	CASSRGGQGYLNEKLFF	TGTGCCAGCAGCCGCGGGGGACAGGGGTACCTTAATGAAAAACTGTTTTTT